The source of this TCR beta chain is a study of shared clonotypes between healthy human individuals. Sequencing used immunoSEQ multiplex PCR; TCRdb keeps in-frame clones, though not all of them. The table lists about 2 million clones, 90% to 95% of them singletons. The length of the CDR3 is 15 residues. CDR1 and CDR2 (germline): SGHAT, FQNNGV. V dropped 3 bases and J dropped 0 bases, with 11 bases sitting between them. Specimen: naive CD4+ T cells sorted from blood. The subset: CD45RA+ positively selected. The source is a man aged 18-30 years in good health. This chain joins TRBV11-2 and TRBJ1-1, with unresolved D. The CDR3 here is CASSFRPGMNTEAFF. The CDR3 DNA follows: TGTGCCAGCAGCTTTAGGCCGGGTATGAACACTGAAGCTTTCTTT.